The clone carrying this T cell receptor beta chain turned up a few times. Attachment of unique molecular identifiers to individual cDNA molecules was performed in the library. MiXCR was run by TCRdb on the RACE reads, yielding one entry per CDR3 protein. The sample comprises around 80,000 distinct CDR3 sequences, over 7% of which are singletons, and less than 2% rests with the top ten. The data were obtained in a study of human T cells and chemical hapten exposure. The CDR3 is 14 amino acids. Trimming took 2 bases from V and 5 from J, leaving 12 bases between them. From germline, CDR1 is GTSNPN and CDR2 SVGIG (reference sequence). Time point given: healthy volunteer bleed at 6 weeks. Blood, whole and unfractionated, served as the source for total RNA extraction.

Material for sequencing was whole blood. The origin of this receptor is a male donor in good health. Some clones in this sample may be carry-over from other donors' samples. The rearrangement links TRBV30 to TRBJ1-4; the D gene is possibly TRBD1 (6 bases). This CDR3 is CAWSIDRRNEKLFF. CDR3 coding DNA: TGTGCCTGGAGTATTGACAGGAGGAATGAAAAACTGTTTTTT.